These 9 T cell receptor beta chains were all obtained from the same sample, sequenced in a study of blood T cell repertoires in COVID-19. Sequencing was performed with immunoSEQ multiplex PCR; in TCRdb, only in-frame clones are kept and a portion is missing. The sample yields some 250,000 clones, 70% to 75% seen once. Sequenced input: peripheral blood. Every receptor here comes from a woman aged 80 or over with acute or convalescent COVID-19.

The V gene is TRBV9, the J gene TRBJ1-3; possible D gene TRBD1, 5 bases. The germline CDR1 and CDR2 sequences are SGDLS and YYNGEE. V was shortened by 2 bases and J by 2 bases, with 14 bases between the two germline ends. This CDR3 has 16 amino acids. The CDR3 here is CASSVQAGVAGNTIYF. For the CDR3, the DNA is TGTGCCAGCAGCGTCCAAGCGGGGGTGGCTGGAAACACCATATATTTT.

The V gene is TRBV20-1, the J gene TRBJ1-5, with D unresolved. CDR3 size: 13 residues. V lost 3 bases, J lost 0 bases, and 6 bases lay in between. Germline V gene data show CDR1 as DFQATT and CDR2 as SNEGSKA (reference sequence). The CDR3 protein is CSASSYSNQPQHF. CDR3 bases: TGCAGTGCTAGTTCGTATAGCAATCAGCCCCAGCATTTT.

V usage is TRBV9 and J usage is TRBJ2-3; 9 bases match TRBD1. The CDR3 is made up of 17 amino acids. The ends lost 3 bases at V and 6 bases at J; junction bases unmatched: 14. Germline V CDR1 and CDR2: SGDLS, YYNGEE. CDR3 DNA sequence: TGTGCCAGCAGCGAGAGGGGGAGGGACAGGGTCAGGGATACGCAGTATTTT. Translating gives CASSERGRDRVRDTQYF.

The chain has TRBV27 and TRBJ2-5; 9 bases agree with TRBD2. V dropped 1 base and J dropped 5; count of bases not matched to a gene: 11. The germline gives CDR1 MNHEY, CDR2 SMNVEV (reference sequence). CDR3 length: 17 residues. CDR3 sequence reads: CASSLLASGTSRETQYF. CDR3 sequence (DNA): TGTGCCAGCAGTTTATTGGCTAGCGGGACTTCGAGGGAGACCCAGTACTTC.

The CDR3, as DNA: TGTGCCAGCAGTCCGGTGGGCAATCAGCCCCAGCATTTT. This gives the protein CASSPVGNQPQHF. The chain is built from TRBV12-3 or TRBV12-4 and TRBJ1-5, with D hard to call. Trimming took 5 bases from V and 2 from J, leaving 7 bases between them. The CDR3 extends over 13 amino acids.

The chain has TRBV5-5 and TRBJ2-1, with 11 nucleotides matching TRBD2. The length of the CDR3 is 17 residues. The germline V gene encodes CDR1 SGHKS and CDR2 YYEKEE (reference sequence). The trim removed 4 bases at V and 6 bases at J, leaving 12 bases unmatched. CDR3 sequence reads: CASSLGTSGGIGNEQFF. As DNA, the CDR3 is TGTGCCAGCAGCCTTGGAACTAGCGGGGGAATAGGCAATGAGCAGTTCTTC. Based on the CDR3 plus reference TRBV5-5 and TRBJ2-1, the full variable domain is DAGVTQSPTHLIKTRGQQVTLRCSPISGHKSVSWYQQVLGQGPQFIFQYYEKEERGRGNFPDRFSARQFPNYSSELNVNALLLGDSALYLCASSLGTSGGIGNEQFFGPGTRLTVL.

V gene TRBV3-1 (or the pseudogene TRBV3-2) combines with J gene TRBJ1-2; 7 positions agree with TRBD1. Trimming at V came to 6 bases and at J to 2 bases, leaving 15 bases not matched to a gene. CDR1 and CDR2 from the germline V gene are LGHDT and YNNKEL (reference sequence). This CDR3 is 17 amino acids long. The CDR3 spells CASRRGTVGQVNYGYTF. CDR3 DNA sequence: TGTGCCAGCAGACGAGGGACAGTAGGGCAAGTGAACTATGGCTACACCTTC.

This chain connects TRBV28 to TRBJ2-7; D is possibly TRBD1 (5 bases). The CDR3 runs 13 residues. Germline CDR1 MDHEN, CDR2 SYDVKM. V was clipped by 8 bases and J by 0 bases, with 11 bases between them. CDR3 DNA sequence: TGTGCCAGCCGAAGGGGCGTCTCCTACGAGCAGTACTTC. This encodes CASRRGVSYEQYF.

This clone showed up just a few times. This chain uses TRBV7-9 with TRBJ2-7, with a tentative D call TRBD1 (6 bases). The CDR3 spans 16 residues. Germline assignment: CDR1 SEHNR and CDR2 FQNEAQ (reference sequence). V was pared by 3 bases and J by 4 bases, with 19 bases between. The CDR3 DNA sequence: TGTGCCAGCAGCTTCGACAGGACAGTTTCCCCTTACGAGCAGTACTTC. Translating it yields CASSFDRTVSPYEQYF. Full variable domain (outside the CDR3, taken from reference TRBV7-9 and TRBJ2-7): DTGVSQNPRHKITKRGQNVTFRCDPISEHNRLYWYRQTLGQGPEFLTYFQNEAQLEKSRLLSDRFSAERPKGSFSTLEIQRTEQGDSAMYLCASSFDRTVSPYEQYFGPGTRLTVT.